A single T cell receptor (beta chain) is shown here with its context. A read error may account for a junction end that differs from germline. The entry originates in a study of blood T cell repertoires in COVID-19. Germline V gene data show CDR1 as SNHLY and CDR2 as FYNNEI. The CDR3 is made up of 17 amino acids. Data came from immunoSEQ multiplex PCR; TCRdb stores just in-frame clones and leaves some out. The sample has roughly 180,000 clones; around 94% are singletons. Sequenced sample: peripheral blood. V is TRBV2 and J is TRBJ2-5; TRBD2 matches 9 bases. This TCR was sampled from a man younger than 40 with COVID-19, enrolled during active disease. The CDR3: CASSEGIRGGEQETQYF. The CDR3, as DNA: TGTGCCAGCAGCGAAGGGATACGCGGGGGGGAGCAAGAGACCCAGTACTTC.